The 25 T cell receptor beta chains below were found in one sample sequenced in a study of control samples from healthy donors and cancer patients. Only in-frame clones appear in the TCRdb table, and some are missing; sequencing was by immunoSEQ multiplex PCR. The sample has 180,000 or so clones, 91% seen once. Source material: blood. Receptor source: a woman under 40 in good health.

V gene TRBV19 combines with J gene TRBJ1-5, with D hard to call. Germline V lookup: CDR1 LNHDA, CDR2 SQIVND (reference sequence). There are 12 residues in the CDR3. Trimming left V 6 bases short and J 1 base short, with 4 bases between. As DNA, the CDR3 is TGTGCCAGTAGACAGAGCAATCAGCCCCAGCATTTT. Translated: CASRQSNQPQHF.

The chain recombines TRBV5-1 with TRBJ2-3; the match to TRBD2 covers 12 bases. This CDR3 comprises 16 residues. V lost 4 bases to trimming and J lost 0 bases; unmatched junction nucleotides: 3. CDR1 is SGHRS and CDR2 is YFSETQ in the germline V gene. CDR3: CASSVTSGGSTDTQYF. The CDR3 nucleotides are TGCGCCAGCAGCGTGACTAGCGGGGGTAGCACAGATACGCAGTATTTT.

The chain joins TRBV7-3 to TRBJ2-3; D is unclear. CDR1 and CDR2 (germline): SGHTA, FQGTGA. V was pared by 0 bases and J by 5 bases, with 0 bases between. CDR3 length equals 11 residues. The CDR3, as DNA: TGTGCCAGCAGCTTAACAGATACGCAGTATTTT. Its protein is CASSLTDTQYF.

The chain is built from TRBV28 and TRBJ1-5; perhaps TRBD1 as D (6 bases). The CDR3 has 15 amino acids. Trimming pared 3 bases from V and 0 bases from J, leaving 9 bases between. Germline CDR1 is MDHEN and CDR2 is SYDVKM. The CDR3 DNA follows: TGTGCCAGCAGTTTTACAGGGTATAGCAATCAGCCCCAGCATTTT. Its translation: CASSFTGYSNQPQHF.

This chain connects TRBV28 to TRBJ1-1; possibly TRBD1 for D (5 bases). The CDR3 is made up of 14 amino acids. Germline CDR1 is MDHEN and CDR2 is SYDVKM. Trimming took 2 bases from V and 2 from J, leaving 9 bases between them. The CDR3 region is CASSLGQGNTEAFF. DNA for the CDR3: TGTGCCAGCAGTTTAGGGCAGGGCAACACTGAAGCTTTCTTT. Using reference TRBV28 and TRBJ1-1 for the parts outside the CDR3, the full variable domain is DVKVTQSSRYLVKRTGEKVFLECVQDMDHENMFWYRQDPGLGLRLIYFSYDVKMKEKGDIPEGYSVSREKKERFSLILESASTNQTSMYLCASSLGQGNTEAFFGQGTRLTVV.

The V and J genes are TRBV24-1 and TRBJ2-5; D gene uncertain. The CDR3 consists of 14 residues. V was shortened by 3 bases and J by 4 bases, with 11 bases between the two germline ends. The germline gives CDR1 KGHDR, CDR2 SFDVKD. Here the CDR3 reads CATSDRQTPETQYF. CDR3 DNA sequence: TGTGCCACCAGTGATAGGCAGACCCCAGAGACCCAGTACTTC.

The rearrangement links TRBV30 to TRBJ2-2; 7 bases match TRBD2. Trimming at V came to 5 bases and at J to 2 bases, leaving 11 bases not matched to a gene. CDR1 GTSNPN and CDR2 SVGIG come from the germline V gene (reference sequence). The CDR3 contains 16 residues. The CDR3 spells CAWARDYQTNTGELFF. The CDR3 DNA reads TGTGCCTGGGCTCGGGACTACCAAACCAACACCGGGGAGCTGTTTTTT.

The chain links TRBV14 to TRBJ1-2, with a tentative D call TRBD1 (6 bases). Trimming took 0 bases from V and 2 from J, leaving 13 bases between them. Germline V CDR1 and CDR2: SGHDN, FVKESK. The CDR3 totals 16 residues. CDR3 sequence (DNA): TGTGCCAGCAGCCAAGATCCGGGGGGCAGGAACTATGGCTACACCTTC. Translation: CASSQDPGGRNYGYTF.

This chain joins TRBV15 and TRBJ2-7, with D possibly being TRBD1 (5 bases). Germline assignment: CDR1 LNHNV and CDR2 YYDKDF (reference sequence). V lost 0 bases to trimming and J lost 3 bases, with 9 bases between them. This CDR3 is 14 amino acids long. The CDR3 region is CATSRERTNYEQYF. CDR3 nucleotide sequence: TGTGCCACCAGCAGAGAAAGGACAAACTACGAGCAGTACTTC. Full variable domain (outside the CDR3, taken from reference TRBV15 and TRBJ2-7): DAMVIQNPRYQVTQFGKPVTLSCSQTLNHNVMYWYQQKSSQAPKLLFHYYDKDFNNEADTPDNFQSRRPNTSFCFLDIRSPGLGDTAMYLCATSRERTNYEQYFGPGTRLTVT.

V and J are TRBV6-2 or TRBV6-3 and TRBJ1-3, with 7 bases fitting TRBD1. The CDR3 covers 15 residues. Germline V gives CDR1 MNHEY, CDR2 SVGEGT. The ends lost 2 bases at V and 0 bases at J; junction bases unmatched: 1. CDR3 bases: TGTGCCAGCAGTTACCGGGACAGCTCTGGAAACACCATATATTTT. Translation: CASSYRDSSGNTIYF.

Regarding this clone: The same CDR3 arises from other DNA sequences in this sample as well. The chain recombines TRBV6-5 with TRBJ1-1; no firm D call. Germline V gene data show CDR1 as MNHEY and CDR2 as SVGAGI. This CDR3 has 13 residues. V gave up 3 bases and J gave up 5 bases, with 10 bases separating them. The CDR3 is CASSYEGWTEAFF. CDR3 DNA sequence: TGTGCCAGCAGTTATGAAGGGTGGACTGAAGCTTTCTTT.

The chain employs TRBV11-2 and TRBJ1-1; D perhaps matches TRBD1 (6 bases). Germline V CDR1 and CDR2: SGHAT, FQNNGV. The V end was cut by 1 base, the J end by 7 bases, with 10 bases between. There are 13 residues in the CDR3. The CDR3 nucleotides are TGTGCCAGCAGCTTAGCGGGGGCCGGTGAAGCTTTCTTT. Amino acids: CASSLAGAGEAFF.

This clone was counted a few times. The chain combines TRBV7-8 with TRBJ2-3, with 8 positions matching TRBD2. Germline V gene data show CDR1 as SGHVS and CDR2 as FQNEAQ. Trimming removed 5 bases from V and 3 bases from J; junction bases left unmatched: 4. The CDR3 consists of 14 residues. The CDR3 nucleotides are TGTGCCAGCAGCCTCAGCGGGAGTACAGATACGCAGTATTTT. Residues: CASSLSGSTDTQYF.

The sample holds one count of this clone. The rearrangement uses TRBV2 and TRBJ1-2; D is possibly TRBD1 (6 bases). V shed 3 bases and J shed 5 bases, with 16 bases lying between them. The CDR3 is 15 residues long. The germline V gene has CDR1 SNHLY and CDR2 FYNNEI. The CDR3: CASSDPLQGTYGYTF. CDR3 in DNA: TGTGCCAGCAGTGACCCCCTACAGGGTACATATGGCTACACCTTC. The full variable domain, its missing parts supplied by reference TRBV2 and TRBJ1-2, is EPEVTQTPSHQVTQMGQEVILRCVPISNHLYFYWYRQILGQKVEFLVSFYNNEISEKSEIFDDQFSVERPDGSNFTLKIRSTKLEDSAMYFCASSDPLQGTYGYTFGSGTRLTVV.

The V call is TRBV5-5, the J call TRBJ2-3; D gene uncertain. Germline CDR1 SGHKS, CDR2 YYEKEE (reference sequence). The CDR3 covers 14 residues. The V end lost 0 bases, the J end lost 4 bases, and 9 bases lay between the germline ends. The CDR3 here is CASSLGSLADTQYF. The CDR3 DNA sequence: TGTGCCAGCAGCTTGGGGTCTCTAGCAGATACGCAGTATTTT.

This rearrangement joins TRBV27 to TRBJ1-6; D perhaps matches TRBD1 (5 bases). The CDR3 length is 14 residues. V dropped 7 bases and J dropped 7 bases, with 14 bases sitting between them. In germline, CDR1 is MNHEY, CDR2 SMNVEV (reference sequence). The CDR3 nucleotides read TGTGCCAGCACCCAACGGGACGGAAATTCACCCCTCCACTTT. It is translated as CASTQRDGNSPLHF.

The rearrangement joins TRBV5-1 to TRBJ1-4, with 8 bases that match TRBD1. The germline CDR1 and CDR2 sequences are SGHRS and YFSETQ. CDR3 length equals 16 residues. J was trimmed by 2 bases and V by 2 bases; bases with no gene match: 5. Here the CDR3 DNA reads TGCGCCAGCAGCTTTCAGGGGGCGACGACTAATGAAAAACTGTTTTTT. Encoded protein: CASSFQGATTNEKLFF. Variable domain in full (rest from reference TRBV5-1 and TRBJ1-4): KAGVTQTPRYLIKTRGQQVTLSCSPISGHRSVSWYQQTPGQGLQFLFEYFSETQRNKGNFPGRFSGRQFSNSRSEMNVSTLELGDSALYLCASSFQGATTNEKLFFGSGTQLSVL.

CDR3 DNA sequence: TGCGCCAGCAGCCCGGGACAGGGTCTTGGCTACACCTTC. Translating gives CASSPGQGLGYTF. This sequence joins TRBV5-1 and TRBJ1-2; 9 nucleotides match TRBD1. The V segment lost 4 bases and the J segment 7 bases; nucleotides outside the gene matches: 5. This CDR3 has 13 amino acids. CDR1 SGHRS and CDR2 YFSETQ come from the germline V gene.

Written as DNA, the CDR3 is TGTGCCAGTAGTTACCCGACAGGGCGCAATCAGCCCCAGCATTTT. As protein: CASSYPTGRNQPQHF. This chain links TRBV19 with TRBJ1-5; 7 positions agree with TRBD1. The CDR3 is 15 residues long. Germline trimming cut 5 bases from V and 2 bases from J; bases unmatched to any gene: 6. Germline lookup yields CDR1 LNHDA and CDR2 SQIVND (reference sequence).

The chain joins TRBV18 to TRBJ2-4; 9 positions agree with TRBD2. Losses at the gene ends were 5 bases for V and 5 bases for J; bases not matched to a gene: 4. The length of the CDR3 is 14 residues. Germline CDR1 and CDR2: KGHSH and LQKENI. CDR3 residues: CASSSAGGENIQYF. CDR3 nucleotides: TGTGCCAGCTCATCGGCGGGGGGGGAAAACATTCAGTACTTC. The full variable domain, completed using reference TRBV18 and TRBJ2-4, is NAGVMQNPRHLVRRRGQEARLRCSPMKGHSHVYWYRQLPEEGLKFMVYLQKENIIDESGMPKERFSAEFPKEGPSILRIQQVVRGDSAAYFCASSSAGGENIQYFGAGTRLSVL.

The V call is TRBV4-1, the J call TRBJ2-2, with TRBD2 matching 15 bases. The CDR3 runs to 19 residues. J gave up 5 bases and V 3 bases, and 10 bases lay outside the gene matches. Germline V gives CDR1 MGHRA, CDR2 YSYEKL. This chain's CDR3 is CASSQAWTSGGARTGELFF. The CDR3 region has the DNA TGCGCCAGCAGCCAGGCCTGGACTAGCGGGGGGGCCCGGACCGGGGAGCTGTTTTTT.

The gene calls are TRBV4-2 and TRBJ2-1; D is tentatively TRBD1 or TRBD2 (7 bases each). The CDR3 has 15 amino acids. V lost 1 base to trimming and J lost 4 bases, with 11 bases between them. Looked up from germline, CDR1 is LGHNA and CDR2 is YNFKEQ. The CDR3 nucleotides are TGTGCCAGCAGCCAAGGACAGGGACTATACAATGAGCAGTTCTTC. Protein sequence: CASSQGQGLYNEQFF.

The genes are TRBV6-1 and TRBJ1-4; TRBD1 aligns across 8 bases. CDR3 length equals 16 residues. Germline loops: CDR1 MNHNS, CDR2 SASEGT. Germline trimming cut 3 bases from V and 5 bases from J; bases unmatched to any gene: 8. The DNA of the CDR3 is TGTGCCAGCAGTGAGGGAGCAGGGGGCACGAATGAAAAACTGTTTTTT. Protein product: CASSEGAGGTNEKLFF.

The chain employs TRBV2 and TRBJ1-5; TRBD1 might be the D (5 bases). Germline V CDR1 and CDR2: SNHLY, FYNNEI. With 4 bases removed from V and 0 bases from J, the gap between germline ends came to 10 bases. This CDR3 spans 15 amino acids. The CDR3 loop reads CASSADRYSNQPQHF. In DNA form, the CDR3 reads TGTGCCAGCAGTGCTGACAGATATAGCAATCAGCCCCAGCATTTT.

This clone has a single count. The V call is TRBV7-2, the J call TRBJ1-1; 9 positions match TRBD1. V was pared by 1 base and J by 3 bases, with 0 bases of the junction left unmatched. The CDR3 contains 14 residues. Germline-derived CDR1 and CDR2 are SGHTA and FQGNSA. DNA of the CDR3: TGTGCCAGCAGCTTAGGACAGGGGGACACTGAAGCTTTCTTT. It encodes CASSLGQGDTEAFF.